The present T cell receptor beta chain was sequenced within a study of spatial heterogeneity in lung cancer. The time point: blood at routine non-recurrence follow-up after resection. From tumor, nontumor lung or frozen PBMC, whole RNA was taken unsorted for sequencing. Every TCR cDNA molecule bore a unique molecular identifier. Via MiXCR, TCRdb re-called the 5' RACE reads, giving one row per CDR3 protein. Of 110,000 or so distinct CDR3 sequences listed, less than 14% are singletons. CDR3 length: 12 residues. The V gene end was trimmed by 2 bases and the J gene end by 10 bases; junction bases not matched to a gene: 2. Germline values: CDR1 MNHEY, CDR2 SVGAGI. This clonotype has only a few counts.

The TCR sequence derives from a female donor with early-stage non-small cell lung cancer. Sequencing used PBMCs, obtained at follow-up. The chain carries TRBV6-5 and TRBJ2-1; the match to TRBD1 covers 7 bases. CDR3: CASSYGRGEQFF. The CDR3 bases are TGTGCCAGCAGTTACGGCAGGGGGGAGCAGTTCTTC.